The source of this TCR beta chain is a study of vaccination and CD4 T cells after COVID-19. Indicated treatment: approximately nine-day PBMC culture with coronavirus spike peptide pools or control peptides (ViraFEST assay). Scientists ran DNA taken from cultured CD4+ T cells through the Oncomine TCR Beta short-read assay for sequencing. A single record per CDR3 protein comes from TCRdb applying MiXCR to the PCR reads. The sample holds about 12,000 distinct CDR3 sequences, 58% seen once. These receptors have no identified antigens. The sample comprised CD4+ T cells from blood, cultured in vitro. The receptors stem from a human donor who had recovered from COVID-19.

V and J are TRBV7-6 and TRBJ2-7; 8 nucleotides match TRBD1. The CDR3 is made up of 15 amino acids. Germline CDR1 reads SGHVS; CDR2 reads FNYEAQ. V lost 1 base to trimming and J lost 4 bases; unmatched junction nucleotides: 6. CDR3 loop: CASSLVGQGAYEQYF. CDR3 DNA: TGTGCCAGCAGCTTAGTCGGGCAGGGGGCTTACGAGCAGTACTTC.